The entry below describes one T cell receptor beta chain. As yet, its antigen is unknown. The data were obtained in a study of cytomegalovirus exposure and HLA in healthy donors. For the study at large: Most donors, roughly 77% of roughly 400 genotyped, fell in the Caucasian-associated ancestry cluster. General study findings and limits: Clonal expansion was found to be greater in HLA-associated TCR beta chains than in equally common others in a later analysis.

It was with 60 Vbeta and 13 Jbeta primers that the PCR ran. Generated by immunoSEQ multiplex PCR, the TCRdb table keeps only in-frame clones and is missing some. The data show 150,000 or so clones, around 76% seen once. The CDR3 is made up of 16 amino acids. Germline values: CDR1 SGHTA, CDR2 FQGNSA. Losses at the gene ends were 5 bases for V and 0 bases for J; bases not matched to a gene: 7. The receptor was isolated from a man between 40 and 49 years old in good health and CMV-seropositive. Sequenced: PBMCs. The rearrangement joins TRBV7-2 to TRBJ1-3; TRBD1 aligns across 7 bases. CDR3 nucleotides: TGTGCCAGCAGCGCCTACAGGGGAAGCTCTGGAAACACCATATATTTT. It is translated as CASSAYRGSSGNTIYF. Full variable domain (rest looked up from reference TRBV7-2 and TRBJ1-3): GAGVSQSPSNKVTEKGKDVELRCDPISGHTALYWYRQSLGQGLEFLIYFQGNSAPDKSGLPSDRFSAERTGGSVSTLTIQRTQQEDSAVYLCASSAYRGSSGNTIYFGEGSWLTVV.